The rows below give T cell receptor beta chains drawn from one sample of a study of CD8 T cells in ankylosing spondylitis. From the 5' RACE reads, TCRdb called clonotypes with MiXCR, one entry per CDR3 protein. Seen here are 20,000 to 30,000 distinct CDR3 sequences, 10% to 15% observed once, and the top ten hold about 35%. The sequencing sample was made of blood. These receptors were collected from a male donor with ankylosing spondylitis or in good health (not recorded which). Each CDR3 is given with its conserved first and last residue. A D gene is named only where the DNA matches it firmly. The listing skips clone size in some rows; elsewhere it reads once, few, many or a size class.

j_call v_call clone_size d_call cdr3_aa cdr3_nt
TRBJ2-3 TRBV7-2 . TRBD1 CASSRTGGDTQYF TGTGCCAGCAGCAGGACAGGGGGAGATACGCAGTATTTT
TRBJ1-3 TRBV7-2 many TRBD1 CASTPTGGGGNTIYF TGTGCCAGCACTCCGACAGGGGGCGGCGGAAACACCATATATTTT
TRBJ1-1 TRBV27 . . CASSGRRAGNTEAFF TGTGCCAGCAGTGGCCGCCGTGCAGGGAACACTGAAGCTTTCTTT
TRBJ2-5 TRBV28 . TRBD2 CASSLSGGASETQYF TGTGCCAGCAGTTTATCCGGGGGGGCGAGTGAGACCCAGTACTTC
TRBJ2-2 TRBV11-2 many . CASSLAGGLGGELFF TGTGCCAGCAGCTTAGCTGGCGGACTGGGCGGGGAGCTGTTTTTT
TRBJ2-3 TRBV12-3/TRBV12-4 many . CASSPEFMPTDTQYF TGTGCCAGCAGTCCCGAGTTTATGCCCACAGATACGCAGTATTTT
TRBJ2-2 TRBV7-3 few . CASRPQGTVGELFF TGTGCCAGCAGACCCCAGGGAACTGTGGGGGAGCTGTTTTTT
TRBJ1-1 TRBV9 many . CASSPDSGGEAFF TGTGCCAGCAGCCCCGACTCGGGAGGTGAAGCTTTCTTT
TRBJ2-7 TRBV6-6 many TRBD1 CASSYSGQGSYEQYF TGTGCCAGCAGTTACTCGGGACAGGGGTCCTACGAGCAGTACTTC
TRBJ2-1 TRBV6-5 many . CASSYFNEQFF TGTGCCAGCAGCTACTTCAATGAGCAGTTCTTC
TRBJ2-1 TRBV6-2/TRBV6-3 few . CASSYGGGQDEQFF TGTGCCAGCAGTTATGGGGGGGGCCAAGATGAGCAGTTCTTC
TRBJ2-2 TRBV29-1 . . CSVGGTRTGELFF TGCAGCGTTGGAGGGACGAGGACCGGGGAGCTGTTTTTT
TRBJ2-2 TRBV5-1 . . CASSPPTGTGELFF TGCGCCAGCAGCCCCCCAACAGGGACCGGGGAGCTGTTTTTT
TRBJ2-5 TRBV11-2 many . CASSLGGFLETQYF TGTGCCAGCAGCTTAGGGGGTTTCCTAGAGACCCAGTACTTC
TRBJ2-1 TRBV6-2/TRBV6-3 . TRBD2 CASSISGSKTEQFF TGTGCCAGCAGTATAAGCGGGAGTAAAACTGAGCAGTTCTTC
TRBJ2-2 TRBV7-7 many TRBD1 CASSALPRGTGELFF TGTGCTAGCAGCGCGCTGCCCAGGGGGACCGGGGAGCTGTTTTTT
TRBJ2-5 TRBV21-1 . . CASRDRRRETQYF TGTGCCAGCAGAGATAGAAGAAGAGAGACCCAGTACTTC
TRBJ2-5 TRBV20-1 . TRBD2 CSAPIRGGVQETQYF TGCAGTGCCCCAATCCGGGGGGGAGTGCAAGAGACCCAGTACTTC
TRBJ2-1 TRBV5-1 . TRBD2 CASSLSGLAALRSSYNEQFF TGCGCCAGCAGCTTGTCGGGACTAGCGGCCCTAAGGAGCTCCTACAATGAGCAGTTCTTC
TRBJ1-1 TRBV6-2/TRBV6-3 . . CASRGLGMTNTEAFF TGTGCCAGCAGGGGGTTGGGAATGACGAACACTGAAGCTTTCTTT
TRBJ1-2 TRBV2 . . CASSVLHAGGYTF TGTGCCAGCAGTGTCCTGCACGCCGGAGGCTACACCTTC
TRBJ2-1 TRBV12-5 . . CASGLEGNEQFF TGTGCTAGTGGTTTGGAAGGGAATGAGCAGTTCTTC
TRBJ2-2 TRBV7-2 many TRBD2 CASSLSPSGSYGGELFF TGTGCCAGCAGCTTAAGTCCTAGCGGGAGTTATGGCGGGGAGCTGTTTTTT
TRBJ2-7 TRBV29-1 many . CSVEGSRGEQYF TGCAGCGTTGAAGGCAGCCGGGGGGAGCAGTACTTC
TRBJ2-1 TRBV27 . . CASSSRGPYNEQFF TGTGCCAGCAGCTCACGCGGGCCCTACAATGAGCAGTTCTTC